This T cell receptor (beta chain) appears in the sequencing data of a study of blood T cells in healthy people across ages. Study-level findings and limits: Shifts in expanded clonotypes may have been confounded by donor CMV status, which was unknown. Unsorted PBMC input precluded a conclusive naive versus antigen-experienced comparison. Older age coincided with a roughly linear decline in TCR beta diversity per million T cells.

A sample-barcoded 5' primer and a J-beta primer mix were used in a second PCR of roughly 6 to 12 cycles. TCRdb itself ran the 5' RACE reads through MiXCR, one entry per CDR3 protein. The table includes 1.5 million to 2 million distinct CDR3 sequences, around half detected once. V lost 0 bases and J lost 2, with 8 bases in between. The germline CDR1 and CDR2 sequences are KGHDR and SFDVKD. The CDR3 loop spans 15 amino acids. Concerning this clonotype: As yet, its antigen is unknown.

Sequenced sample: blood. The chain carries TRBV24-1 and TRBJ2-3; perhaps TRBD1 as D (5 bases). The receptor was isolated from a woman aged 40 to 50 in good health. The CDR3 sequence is CATSDLLDTTDTQYF. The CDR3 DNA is TGTGCCACCAGTGATTTGCTGGACACCACAGATACGCAGTATTTT.